This is a list of T cell receptor beta chains from one sample in a study of CD8 T cells in ankylosing spondylitis. TCRdb processed the 5' RACE reads anew with MiXCR; each CDR3 protein has one entry. The data contain 670,000 or so distinct CDR3 sequences, around 20% of them singletons. Sequenced: blood, either unsorted or a sorted T cell fraction (not recorded which). These receptors all stem from a male donor with ankylosing spondylitis. The CDR3 runs from the conserved cysteine through the conserved F or W. D genes are given only for firm matches.

v_gene: TRBV2; d_gene: .; j_gene: TRBJ2-2; CDR3aa: CASIGALGTGELFF
v_gene: TRBV27; d_gene: .; j_gene: TRBJ2-7; CDR3aa: CASSFPRPGGVHEQYF
v_gene: TRBV29-1; d_gene: .; j_gene: TRBJ1-2; CDR3aa: CSVGAGRRGSGYTF
v_gene: TRBV15; d_gene: .; j_gene: TRBJ2-3; CDR3aa: CATGDLADTQYF
v_gene: TRBV7-2; d_gene: TRBD1; j_gene: TRBJ2-2; CDR3aa: CASSSRQGMGGELFF
v_gene: TRBV14; d_gene: .; j_gene: TRBJ1-4; CDR3aa: CASSQTSGEKLFF
v_gene: TRBV7-2; d_gene: TRBD1; j_gene: TRBJ1-6; CDR3aa: CASNSRGQLYSPLHF
v_gene: TRBV7-9; d_gene: .; j_gene: TRBJ1-3; CDR3aa: CASSLEVARNTIYF
v_gene: TRBV28; d_gene: .; j_gene: TRBJ2-7; CDR3aa: CASRFWNSYEQYF
v_gene: TRBV4-1; d_gene: .; j_gene: TRBJ2-7; CDR3aa: CASSQDTGDSYEQYF